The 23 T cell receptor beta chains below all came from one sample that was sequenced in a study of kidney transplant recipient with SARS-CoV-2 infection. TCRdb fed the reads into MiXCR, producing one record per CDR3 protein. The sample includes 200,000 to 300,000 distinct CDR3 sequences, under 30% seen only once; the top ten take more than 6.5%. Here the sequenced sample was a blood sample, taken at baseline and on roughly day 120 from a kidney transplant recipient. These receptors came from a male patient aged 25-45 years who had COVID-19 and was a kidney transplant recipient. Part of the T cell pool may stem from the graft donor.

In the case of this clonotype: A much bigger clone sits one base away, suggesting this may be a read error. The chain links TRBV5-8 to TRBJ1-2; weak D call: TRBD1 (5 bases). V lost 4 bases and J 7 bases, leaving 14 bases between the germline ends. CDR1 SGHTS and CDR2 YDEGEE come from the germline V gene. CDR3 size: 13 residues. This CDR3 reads CASSPQDKSGYTF. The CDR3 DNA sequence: TGTGCCAGCAGCCCCCAGGACAAGAGTGGCTACACCTTC.

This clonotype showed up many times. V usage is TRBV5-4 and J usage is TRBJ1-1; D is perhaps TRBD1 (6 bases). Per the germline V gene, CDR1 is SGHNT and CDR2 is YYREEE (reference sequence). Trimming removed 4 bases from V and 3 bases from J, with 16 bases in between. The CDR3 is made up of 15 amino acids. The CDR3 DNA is TGTGCCAGCAGCGCATCAGGGGAGAAGTACACTGAAGCTTTCTTT. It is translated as CASSASGEKYTEAFF.

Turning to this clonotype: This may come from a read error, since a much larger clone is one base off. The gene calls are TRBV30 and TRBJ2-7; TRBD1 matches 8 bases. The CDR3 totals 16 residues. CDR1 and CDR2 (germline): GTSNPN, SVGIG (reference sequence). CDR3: CTWSVPGQGRGRGQYF. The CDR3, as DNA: TGTACCTGGAGTGTACCCGGACAGGGTAGGGGACGAGGACAGTACTTC.

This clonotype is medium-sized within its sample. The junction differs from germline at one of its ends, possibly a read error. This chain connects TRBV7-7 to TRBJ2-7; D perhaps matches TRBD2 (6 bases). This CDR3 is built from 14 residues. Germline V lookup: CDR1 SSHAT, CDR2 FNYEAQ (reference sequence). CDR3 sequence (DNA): TGTGCTAGCAGCTTAGAGGTGGGCGCGGGGGAGCAGTACTTC. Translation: CASSLEVGAGEQYF.

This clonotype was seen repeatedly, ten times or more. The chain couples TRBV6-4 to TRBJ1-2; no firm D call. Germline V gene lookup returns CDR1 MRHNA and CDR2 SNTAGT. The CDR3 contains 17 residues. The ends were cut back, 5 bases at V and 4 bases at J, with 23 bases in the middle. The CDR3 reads CASSPTHSHGKTYGYTF. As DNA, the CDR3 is TGTGCCAGCAGTCCTACACACTCACACGGAAAGACCTATGGCTACACCTTC.

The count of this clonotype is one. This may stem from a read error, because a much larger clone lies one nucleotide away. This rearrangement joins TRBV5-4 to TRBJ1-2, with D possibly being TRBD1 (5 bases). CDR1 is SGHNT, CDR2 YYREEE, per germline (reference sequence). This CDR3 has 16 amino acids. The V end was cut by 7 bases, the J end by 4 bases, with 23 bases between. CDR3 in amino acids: CASAWDVPGKTYGYTF. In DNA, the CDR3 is TGTGCCAGCGCGTGGGACGTACCAGGAAAGACCTATGGCTACACCTTC.

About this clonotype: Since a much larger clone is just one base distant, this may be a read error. The CDR3 DNA reads TGTGCCAGCAGGCCTCAGGGACAGGGTAGCGGTAAGCAGTTCTTC. Amino acid sequence: CASRPQGQGSGKQFF. The chain recombines TRBV28 with TRBJ2-1; 9 bases match TRBD1. After removal of 6 bases from V and 11 bases from J, the junction contained 14 bases not matched to a gene. Per the germline V gene, CDR1 is MDHEN and CDR2 is SYDVKM. The CDR3 sequence is 15 residues long. Supplemented by reference TRBV28 and TRBJ2-1, the full variable domain reads DVKVTQSSRYLVKRTGEKVFLECVQDMDHENMFWYRQDPGLGLRLIYFSYDVKMKEKGDIPEGYSVSREKKERFSLILESASTNQTSMYLCASRPQGQGSGKQFFGPGTRLTVL.

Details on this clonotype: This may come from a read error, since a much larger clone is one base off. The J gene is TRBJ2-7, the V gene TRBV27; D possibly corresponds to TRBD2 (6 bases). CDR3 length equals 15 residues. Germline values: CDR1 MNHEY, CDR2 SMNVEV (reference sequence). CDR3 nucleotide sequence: TGTGCCAGCAGTCAAGACTCCGGGAGTTCCTACAAGCAGTACTTC. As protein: CASSQDSGSSYKQYF.

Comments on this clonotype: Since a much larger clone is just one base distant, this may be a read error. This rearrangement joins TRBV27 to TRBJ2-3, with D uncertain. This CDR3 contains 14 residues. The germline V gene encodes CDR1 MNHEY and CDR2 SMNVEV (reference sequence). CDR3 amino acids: CAGSLSASADTQYF. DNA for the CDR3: TGTGCCGGCAGTTTATCGGCTAGTGCAGATACGCAGTATTTT.

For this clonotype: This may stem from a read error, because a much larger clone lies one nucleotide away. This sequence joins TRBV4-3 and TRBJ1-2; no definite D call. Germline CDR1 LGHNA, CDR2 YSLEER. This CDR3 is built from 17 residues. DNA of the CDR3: TGCGCCAGCAGCCCAATCGAAGGACGTCGAAAGACCTATGGCTGCACCTTC. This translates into CASSPIEGRRKTYGCTF.

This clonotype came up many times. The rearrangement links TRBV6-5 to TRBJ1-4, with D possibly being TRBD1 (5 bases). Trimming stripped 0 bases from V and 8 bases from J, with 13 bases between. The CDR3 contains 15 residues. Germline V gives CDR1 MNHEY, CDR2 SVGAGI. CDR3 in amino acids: CASSYSGGLEEKLFF. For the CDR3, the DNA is TGTGCCAGCAGTTACTCGGGGGGGTTAGAAGAAAAACTGTTTTTT.

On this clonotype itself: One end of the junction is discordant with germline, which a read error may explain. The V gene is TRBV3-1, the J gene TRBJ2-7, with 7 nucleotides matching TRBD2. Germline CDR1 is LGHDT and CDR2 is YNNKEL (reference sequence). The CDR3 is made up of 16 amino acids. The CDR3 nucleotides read TGTGCCAGTAGCCAGCATGGGGGACTATACTTCTACGAGCAGTACTTC. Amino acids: CASSQHGGLYFYEQYF.

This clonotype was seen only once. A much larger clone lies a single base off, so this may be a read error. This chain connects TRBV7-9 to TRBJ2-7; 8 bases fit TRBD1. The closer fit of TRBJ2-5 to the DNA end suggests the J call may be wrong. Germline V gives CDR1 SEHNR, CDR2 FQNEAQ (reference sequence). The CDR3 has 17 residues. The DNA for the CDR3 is TGTGCCAACAGCCCCAATGATGGGCAGGGGGCGGGAGAGACCCAGTACTTC. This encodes CANSPNDGQGAGETQYF.

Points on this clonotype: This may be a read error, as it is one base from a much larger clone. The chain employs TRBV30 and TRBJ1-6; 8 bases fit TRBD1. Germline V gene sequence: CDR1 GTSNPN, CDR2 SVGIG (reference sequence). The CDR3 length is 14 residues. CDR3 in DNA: TGTACCTGGAGCGTGGGGACAGGAGTGTCACCCCTCCACTTT. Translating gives CTWSVGTGVSPLHF. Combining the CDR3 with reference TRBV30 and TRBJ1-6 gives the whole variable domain SQTIHQWPATLVQPVGSPLSLECTVEGTSNPNLYWYRQAAGRGLQLLFYSVGIGQISSEVPQNLSASRPQDRQFILSSKKLLLSDSGFYLCTWSVGTGVSPLHFGNGTRLTVT.

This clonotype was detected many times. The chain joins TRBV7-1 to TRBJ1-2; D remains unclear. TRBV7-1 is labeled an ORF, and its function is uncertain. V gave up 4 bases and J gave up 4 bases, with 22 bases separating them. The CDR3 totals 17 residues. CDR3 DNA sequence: TGTGCCAGCAGCTTGAATTTTCACGAGGGAAAGACCTATGGCTACACCTTC. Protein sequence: CASSLNFHEGKTYGYTF.

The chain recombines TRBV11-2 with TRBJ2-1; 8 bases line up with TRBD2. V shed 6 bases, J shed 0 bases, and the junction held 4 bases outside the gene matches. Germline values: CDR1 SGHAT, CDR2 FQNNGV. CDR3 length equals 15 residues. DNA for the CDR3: TGTGCCAGCAGGGACGGGACTAGCTCCTACAATGAGCAGTTCTTC. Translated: CASRDGTSSYNEQFF.

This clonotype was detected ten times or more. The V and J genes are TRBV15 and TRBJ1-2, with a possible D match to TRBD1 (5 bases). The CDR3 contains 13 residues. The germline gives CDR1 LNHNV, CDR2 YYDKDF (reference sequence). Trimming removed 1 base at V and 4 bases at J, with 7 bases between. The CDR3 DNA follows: TGTGCCACCAGCAGAGGGGGGGGCTATGGCTACACCTTC. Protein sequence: CATSRGGGYGYTF.

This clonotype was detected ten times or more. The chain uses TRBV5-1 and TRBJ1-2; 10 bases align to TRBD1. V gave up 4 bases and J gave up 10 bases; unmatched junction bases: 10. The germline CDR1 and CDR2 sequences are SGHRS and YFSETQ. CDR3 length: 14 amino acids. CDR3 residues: CASSNFGDRGDYTF. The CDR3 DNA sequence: TGCGCCAGCAGCAACTTCGGGGACAGGGGAGACTACACCTTC.

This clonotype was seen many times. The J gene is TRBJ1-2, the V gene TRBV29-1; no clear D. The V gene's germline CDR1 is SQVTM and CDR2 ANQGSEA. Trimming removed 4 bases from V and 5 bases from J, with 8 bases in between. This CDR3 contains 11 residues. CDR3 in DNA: TGCAGCGTTGCGGCAGCATATGGCTACACCTTC. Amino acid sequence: CSVAAAYGYTF. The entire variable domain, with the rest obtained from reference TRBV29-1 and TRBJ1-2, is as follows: SAVISQKPSRDICQRGTSLTIQCQVDSQVTMMFWYRQQPGQSLTLIATANQGSEATYESGFVIDKFPISRPNLTFSTLTVSNMSPEDSSIYLCSVAAAYGYTFGSGTRLTVV.

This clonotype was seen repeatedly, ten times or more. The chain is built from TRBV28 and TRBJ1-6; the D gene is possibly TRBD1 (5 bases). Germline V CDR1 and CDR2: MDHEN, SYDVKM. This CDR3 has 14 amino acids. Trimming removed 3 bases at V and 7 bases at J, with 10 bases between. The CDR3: CASSLQGNNSPLHF. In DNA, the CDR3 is TGTGCCAGCAGTTTGCAGGGTAACAATTCACCCCTCCACTTT.

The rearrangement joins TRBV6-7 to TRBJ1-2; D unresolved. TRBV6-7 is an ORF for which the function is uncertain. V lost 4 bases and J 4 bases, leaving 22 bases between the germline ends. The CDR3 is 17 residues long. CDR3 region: CASSLRVRIRKTYGYTF. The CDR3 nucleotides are TGTGCCAGCAGTTTACGTGTGCGTATTCGAAAGACCTATGGCTACACCTTC.

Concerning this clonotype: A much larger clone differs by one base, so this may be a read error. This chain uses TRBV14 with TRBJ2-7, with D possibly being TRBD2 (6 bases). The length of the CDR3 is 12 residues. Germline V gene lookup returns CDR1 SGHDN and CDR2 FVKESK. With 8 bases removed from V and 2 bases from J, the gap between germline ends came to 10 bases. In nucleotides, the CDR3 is TGTGCCAGCGGGAGGATTGCCTACGAGCAGTACTTC. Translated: CASGRIAYEQYF. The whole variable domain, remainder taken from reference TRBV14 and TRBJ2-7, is EAGVTQFPSHSVIEKGQTVTLRCDPISGHDNLYWYRRVMGKEIKFLLHFVKESKQDESGMPNNRFLAERTGGTYSTLKVQPAELEDSGVYFCASGRIAYEQYFGPGTRLTVT.

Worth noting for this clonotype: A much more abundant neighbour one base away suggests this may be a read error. CDR3 sequence reads: CSARMDTEAFF. The CDR3 DNA reads TGCAGTGCCAGGATGGACACTGAAGCTTTCTTT. The chain carries TRBV20-1 and TRBJ1-1, with D hard to call. The V end lost 6 bases, the J end lost 3 bases, and 8 bases lay between the germline ends. Germline V gene lookup returns CDR1 DFQATT and CDR2 SNEGSKA (reference sequence). The CDR3 runs to 11 residues.